The 31 T cell receptor beta chains in this list originate from one sample, sequenced in a study of cytomegalovirus exposure and HLA in healthy donors. The PCR made use of 60 Vbeta and 13 Jbeta primers. Here immunoSEQ multiplex PCR was the method, and the copy in TCRdb shows in-frame clones only, minus some. The sample includes around 65,000 clones, about four fifths seen only once; the top ten take around 4%. Sequencing was done on a sample of PBMCs. The receptors were sampled from a woman aged 25 to 45 in good health and CMV-seronegative.

The chain couples TRBV5-8 to TRBJ1-4, with a weak D call TRBD1 (6 bases). This CDR3 has 17 residues. Germline lookup yields CDR1 SGHTS and CDR2 YDEGEE. V lost 4 bases, J lost 2 bases, and 18 bases lay in between. CDR3 loop: CASSPFRGATTNEKLFF. The CDR3 DNA sequence: TGTGCCAGCAGCCCCTTCCGGGGGGCGACCACTAATGAAAAACTGTTTTTT.

This rearrangement joins TRBV4-2 to TRBJ2-1; 11 bases map to TRBD2. This CDR3 has 16 residues. Germline V gives CDR1 LGHNA, CDR2 YNFKEQ. After removal of 0 bases from V and 6 bases from J, the junction contained 4 bases not matched to a gene. CDR3: CASSQDLAGGSNEQFF. For the CDR3, the DNA is TGTGCCAGCAGCCAAGATTTAGCGGGGGGGAGCAATGAGCAGTTCTTC.

The rearrangement joins TRBV30 to TRBJ2-1, with 13 bases lining up with TRBD2. Looked up from germline, CDR1 is GTSNPN and CDR2 is SVGIG (reference sequence). CDR3 length: 15 residues. After removal of 7 bases from V and 5 bases from J, the junction contained 8 bases not matched to a gene. The CDR3 reads CASNPGTSGDNEQFF. The CDR3, as DNA: TGTGCCTCTAACCCCGGGACTAGCGGGGACAATGAGCAGTTCTTC. The complete variable domain, with remaining parts taken from reference TRBV30 and TRBJ2-1, reads SQTIHQWPATLVQPVGSPLSLECTVEGTSNPNLYWYRQAAGRGLQLLFYSVGIGQISSEVPQNLSASRPQDRQFILSSKKLLLSDSGFYLCASNPGTSGDNEQFFGPGTRLTVL.

Note on this clone: This same CDR3 is encoded by further DNA sequences in the sample. The rearrangement joins TRBV4-3 to TRBJ2-7; 10 positions match TRBD2. The CDR3 spans 16 residues. V lost 0 bases, J lost 2 bases, and 4 bases stayed unmatched. Germline CDR1 reads LGHNA; CDR2 reads YSLEER. The CDR3 DNA reads TGCGCCAGCAGCCAAGATGTAGCGGGAGGACCCTACGAGCAGTACTTC. The encoded protein is CASSQDVAGGPYEQYF.

J is TRBJ2-3 and V is TRBV29-1; D gene unclear. The CDR3 length is 12 residues. Looked up from germline, CDR1 is SQVTM and CDR2 is ANQGSEA. Deletions cut 5 bases from V and 0 bases from J, with 6 bases between. The CDR3 bases are TGCAGCGTTAAGACTAGCACAGATACGCAGTATTTT. Its translation: CSVKTSTDTQYF.

The chain combines TRBV10-2 with TRBJ2-5; no firm D call. The CDR3 runs 13 residues. The V gene's germline CDR1 is WSHSY and CDR2 SAAADI. V was cut by 5 bases and J by 1 base, with 8 bases left in between. CDR3 residues: CASSLSPQETQYF. CDR3 coding DNA: TGCGCCAGCAGTTTGAGCCCCCAAGAGACCCAGTACTTC.

This rearrangement joins TRBV7-2 to TRBJ2-1; D possibly corresponds to TRBD2 (6 bases). The CDR3 loop spans 12 amino acids. V shed 3 bases and J shed 7 bases, with 7 bases lying between them. CDR1 and CDR2 (germline): SGHTA, FQGNSA. The CDR3 region is CASSFGTNEQFF. The CDR3 bases are TGTGCCAGCAGCTTTGGGACTAATGAGCAGTTCTTC.

J is TRBJ2-7 and V is TRBV6-5, with 11 positions matching TRBD2. V gave up 6 bases and J gave up 4 bases; unmatched junction bases: 5. CDR3 size: 14 residues. Germline CDR1 is MNHEY and CDR2 is SVGAGI. The CDR3 protein is CASSPTSGAYEQYF. The DNA for the CDR3 is TGTGCCAGCAGCCCGACTAGCGGGGCTTACGAGCAGTACTTC.

This chain uses TRBV28 with TRBJ1-1; no definite D call. The CDR3 extends over 13 amino acids. The V end was cut by 2 bases, the J end by 1 base, with 5 bases between. From germline, CDR1 is MDHEN and CDR2 SYDVKM. The CDR3 reads CASSLGGNTEAFF. The CDR3 DNA follows: TGTGCCAGCAGTTTAGGAGGGAACACTGAAGCTTTCTTT.

The chain employs TRBV11-2 and TRBJ1-1; TRBD1 aligns across 8 bases. The CDR3 loop spans 14 amino acids. V lost 4 bases and J lost 9; bases outside the gene matches: 10. Germline CDR1 and CDR2: SGHAT and FQNNGV. The CDR3 here is CASSSRTGSFQAFF. CDR3 sequence (DNA): TGTGCCAGCAGCTCGCGGACAGGGAGTTTCCAAGCTTTCTTT.

This chain connects TRBV7-2 to TRBJ2-3; 7 bases are a match to TRBD1. The V segment lost 3 bases and the J segment 6 bases; nucleotides outside the gene matches: 9. CDR1 and CDR2 (germline): SGHTA, FQGNSA. This CDR3 is built from 15 residues. CDR3: CASSFGGQDPDTQYF. The CDR3 DNA reads TGTGCCAGCAGCTTCGGCGGACAGGACCCGGATACGCAGTATTTT.

The chain couples TRBV18 to TRBJ2-7; 11 bases are shared with TRBD1. The CDR3 is made up of 15 amino acids. V shed 1 base and J 5 bases; nucleotides not matched to a gene: 4. Germline assignment: CDR1 KGHSH and CDR2 LQKENI. The CDR3 DNA reads as TGTGCCAGCTCACCACAGGGACAGGGGGTCCACGAGCAGTACTTC. Protein product: CASSPQGQGVHEQYF.

The genes are TRBV29-1 and TRBJ2-7; 11 bases match TRBD2. V gave up 6 bases and J gave up 3 bases; unmatched junction bases: 13. The CDR3 totals 16 residues. CDR1 is SQVTM, CDR2 ANQGSEA, per germline. The CDR3 spells CSVLGLAGGRGYEQYF. CDR3 coding DNA: TGCAGCGTCCTCGGTCTAGCGGGAGGAAGGGGCTACGAGCAGTACTTC.

This clone showed up just a few times. The rearrangement uses TRBV7-9 and TRBJ1-4, with 7 bases that match TRBD1. This CDR3 is built from 14 residues. Germline V gives CDR1 SEHNR, CDR2 FQNEAQ (reference sequence). J lost 5 bases, V lost 4 bases, and 4 bases had no gene match. DNA of the CDR3: TGTGCCAGCAGCTCACAGGGGCGAAATGAAAAACTGTTTTTT. Amino acids: CASSSQGRNEKLFF.

The rearrangement uses TRBV29-1 and TRBJ2-1; D perhaps matches TRBD2 (6 bases). The CDR3 sequence is 14 residues long. Germline-derived CDR1 and CDR2 are SQVTM and ANQGSEA. Trimming removed 6 bases at V and 4 bases at J, with 16 bases between. DNA of the CDR3: TGCAGCGTGACCGGGACTCGGCCATACAATGAGCAGTTCTTC. This encodes CSVTGTRPYNEQFF.

The gene calls are TRBV9 and TRBJ2-5; perhaps TRBD1 as D (7 bases). The germline CDR1 and CDR2 sequences are SGDLS and YYNGEE. V dropped 4 bases and J dropped 4 bases, with 14 bases sitting between them. There are 14 residues in the CDR3. The CDR3 coding sequence is TGTGCCAGCAGCCAGGGGGGAGGCACAGAGACCCAGTACTTC. It translates to CASSQGGGTETQYF.

The chain carries TRBV28 and TRBJ2-3, with TRBD1 as a possible D gene (6 bases). The CDR3 is 15 amino acids. With 5 bases removed from V and 1 base from J, the gap between germline ends came to 13 bases. Germline assignment: CDR1 MDHEN and CDR2 SYDVKM. CDR3 amino acids: CASSPTRGGTDTQYF. The CDR3 region has the DNA TGTGCCAGCAGTCCCACCAGGGGCGGCACAGATACGCAGTATTTT. Full variable domain (remainder filled in from reference TRBV28 and TRBJ2-3): DVKVTQSSRYLVKRTGEKVFLECVQDMDHENMFWYRQDPGLGLRLIYFSYDVKMKEKGDIPEGYSVSREKKERFSLILESASTNQTSMYLCASSPTRGGTDTQYFGPGTRLTVL.

J is TRBJ2-7 and V is TRBV11-2; 10 nucleotides align to TRBD2. Germline V CDR1 and CDR2: SGHAT, FQNNGV. The ends lost 4 bases at V and 0 bases at J; junction bases unmatched: 6. This CDR3 contains 16 residues. DNA of the CDR3: TGTGCCAGCAGCTATACTAGCGGGGTGAGCTCCTACGAGCAGTACTTC. Translation: CASSYTSGVSSYEQYF.

The V gene is TRBV25-1, the J gene TRBJ1-2; 8 bases are shared with TRBD1. From germline, CDR1 is MGHDK and CDR2 SYGVNS. The CDR3 is made up of 15 amino acids. The ends lost 4 bases at V and 7 bases at J; junction bases unmatched: 11. Here the CDR3 reads CASSAAAGGTSGYTF. CDR3 bases: TGTGCCAGCAGTGCAGCTGCAGGGGGCACGAGTGGCTACACCTTC.

J is TRBJ2-5 and V is TRBV29-1; D is undetermined. The germline CDR1 and CDR2 sequences are SQVTM and ANQGSEA. Trimming stripped 3 bases from V and 5 bases from J, with 7 bases between. This CDR3 has 11 amino acids. The CDR3, as DNA: TGCAGCGTTGATTTCATGGAGACCCAGTACTTC. Encoded protein: CSVDFMETQYF.

The chain employs TRBV28 and TRBJ2-7; TRBD1 matches at 8 bases. CDR1 is MDHEN, CDR2 SYDVKM, per germline. This CDR3 spans 15 amino acids. J gave up 5 bases and V 5 bases, and 11 bases lay outside the gene matches. CDR3 loop: CASSPEDRVGDEQYF. The CDR3 nucleotides are TGTGCCAGCAGTCCGGAGGACAGGGTTGGAGACGAGCAGTACTTC.

This CDR3 is CASSRRANNEQFF. In DNA, the CDR3 is TGTGCCAGCAGTCGCCGAGCCAACAATGAGCAGTTCTTC. The genes are TRBV11-2 and TRBJ2-1, with no clear D. Germline V gives CDR1 SGHAT, CDR2 FQNNGV. Between the trimmed V and J ends, which lost 6 bases and 5 bases, there was a span of 11 bases. This CDR3 region has 13 residues. Complete variable domain (other parts from reference TRBV11-2 and TRBJ2-1): EAGVAQSPRYKIIEKRQSVAFWCNPISGHATLYWYQQILGQGPKLLIQFQNNGVVDDSQLPKDRFSAERLKGVDSTLKIQPAKLEDSAVYLCASSRRANNEQFFGPGTRLTVL.

This clone has more than one count but fewer than ten. The V gene is TRBV7-9, the J gene TRBJ1-1; 7 bases map to TRBD1. The CDR3 contains 14 residues. The V gene end was trimmed by 7 bases and the J gene end by 0 bases; junction bases not matched to a gene: 5. Germline CDR1 SEHNR, CDR2 FQNEAQ (reference sequence). The chain's CDR3 is CASNIGGMNTEAFF. DNA of the CDR3: TGTGCCAGCAACATAGGGGGCATGAACACTGAAGCTTTCTTT.

The rearrangement joins TRBV6-5 to TRBJ1-4, with D uncertain. V was shortened by 6 bases and J by 7 bases, with 9 bases between the two germline ends. There are 12 residues in the CDR3. CDR1 MNHEY and CDR2 SVGAGI come from the germline V gene. Here the CDR3 reads CASRGVGEKLFF. CDR3 in DNA: TGTGCCAGCAGGGGAGTTGGTGAAAAACTGTTTTTT.

The chain uses TRBV4-3 and TRBJ2-1; 10 bases line up with TRBD2. The V gene's germline CDR1 is LGHNA and CDR2 YSLEER. V shed 0 bases, J shed 8 bases, and the junction held 7 bases outside the gene matches. The CDR3 consists of 16 residues. The CDR3, as DNA: TGCGCCAGCAGCCAAGAAGCTAGCGGGAGCCTTTATGAGCAGTTCTTC. It translates to CASSQEASGSLYEQFF.

In this sample, this clone turned up once. The rearrangement joins TRBV6-5 to TRBJ2-2; TRBD1 matches at 9 bases. The CDR3 spans 13 residues. The V segment lost 6 bases and the J segment 7 bases; nucleotides outside the gene matches: 3. Per germline, CDR1 MNHEY and CDR2 SVGAGI. CDR3 region: CASRNRGLGELFF. The CDR3, as DNA: TGTGCCAGCAGGAACAGGGGGCTCGGGGAGCTGTTTTTT.

This chain uses TRBV29-1 with TRBJ1-2, with 7 bases identical to TRBD1. Trimming took 7 bases from V and 5 from J; bases not matched to a gene: 4. Germline lookup yields CDR1 SQVTM and CDR2 ANQGSEA. This CDR3 comprises 11 residues. The CDR3 DNA reads as TGCAGCGCCGGGACAGTATATGGCTACACCTTC. This sequence encodes CSAGTVYGYTF.

This chain links TRBV28 with TRBJ1-2, with 7 positions matching TRBD1. Germline V gives CDR1 MDHEN, CDR2 SYDVKM. Losses at the gene ends were 8 bases for V and 4 bases for J; bases not matched to a gene: 7. The CDR3 is made up of 13 amino acids. CDR3 in DNA: TGTGCCAGCCGCAATGACAGGGTCTATGGCTACACCTTC. It codes for CASRNDRVYGYTF.

In its sample, this clone was seen once. The chain is built from TRBV30 and TRBJ2-7; the match to TRBD1 covers 9 bases. The CDR3 has 11 residues. Germline CDR1 and CDR2: GTSNPN and SVGIG (reference sequence). V trimming: 8 bases; J trimming: 2 bases; junction bases outside the gene matches: 1. CDR3 sequence: CAGQGTYEQYF. DNA for the CDR3: TGTGCCGGACAGGGGACCTACGAGCAGTACTTC.

The V and J genes are TRBV10-1 and TRBJ1-5; no definite D call. Trimming took 5 bases from V and 4 from J, leaving 12 bases between them. This CDR3 region has 14 residues. CDR1 is WNHNN, CDR2 SYGVQD, per germline (reference sequence). Here the CDR3 reads CASSRGQPNQPQHF. The CDR3 DNA sequence: TGCGCCAGCAGTAGAGGCCAGCCTAATCAGCCCCAGCATTTT.

The rearrangement uses TRBV6-5 and TRBJ2-5; 7 bases match TRBD1. After removal of 6 bases from V and 5 bases from J, the junction contained 9 bases not matched to a gene. The CDR3 is 14 residues long. Germline V CDR1 and CDR2: MNHEY, SVGAGI. CDR3 amino acids: CASSRERGRETQYF. In DNA, the CDR3 is TGTGCCAGCAGCCGCGAGAGGGGGCGGGAGACCCAGTACTTC.